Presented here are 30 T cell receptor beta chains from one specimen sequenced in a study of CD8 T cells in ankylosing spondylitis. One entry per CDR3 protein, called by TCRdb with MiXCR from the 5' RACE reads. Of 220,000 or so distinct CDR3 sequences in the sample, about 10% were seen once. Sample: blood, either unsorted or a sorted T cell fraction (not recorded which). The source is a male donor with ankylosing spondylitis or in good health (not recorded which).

The CDR3: CASSWTGLFPNYGYTF. In DNA, the CDR3 is TGTGCCAGCAGTTGGACAGGTCTATTTCCGAACTATGGCTACACCTTC. The chain links TRBV27 to TRBJ1-2; the match to TRBD1 covers 7 bases. V lost 4 bases and J lost 2; bases outside the gene matches: 10. Germline V gene lookup returns CDR1 MNHEY and CDR2 SMNVEV (reference sequence). The CDR3 has 16 amino acids.

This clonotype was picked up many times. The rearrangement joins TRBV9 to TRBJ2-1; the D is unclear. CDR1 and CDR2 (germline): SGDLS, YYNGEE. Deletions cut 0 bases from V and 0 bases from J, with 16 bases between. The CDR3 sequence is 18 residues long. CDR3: CASSVVGIGATSYNEQFF. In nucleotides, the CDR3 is TGTGCCAGCAGCGTAGTGGGTATTGGTGCGACCTCCTACAATGAGCAGTTCTTC.

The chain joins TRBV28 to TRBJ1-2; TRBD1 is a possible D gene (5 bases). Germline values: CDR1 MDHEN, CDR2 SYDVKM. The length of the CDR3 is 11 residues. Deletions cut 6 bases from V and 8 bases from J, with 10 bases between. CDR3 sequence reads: CASRLGVGYTF. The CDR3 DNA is TGTGCCAGCAGGCTAGGGGTGGGCTACACCTTC.

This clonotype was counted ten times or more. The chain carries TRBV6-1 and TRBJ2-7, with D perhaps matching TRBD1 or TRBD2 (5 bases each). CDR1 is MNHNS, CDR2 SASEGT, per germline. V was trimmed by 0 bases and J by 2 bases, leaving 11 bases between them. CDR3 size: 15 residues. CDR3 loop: CASSEALGPTYEQYF. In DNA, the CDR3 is TGTGCCAGCAGTGAAGCGCTGGGACCGACCTACGAGCAGTACTTC.

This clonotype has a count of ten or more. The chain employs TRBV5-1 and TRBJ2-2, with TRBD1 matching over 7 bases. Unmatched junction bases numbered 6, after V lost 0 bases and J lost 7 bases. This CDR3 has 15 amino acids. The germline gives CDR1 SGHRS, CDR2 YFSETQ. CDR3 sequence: CASSLETGVLGELFF. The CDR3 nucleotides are TGCGCCAGCAGCTTGGAAACAGGGGTCCTCGGGGAGCTGTTTTTT.

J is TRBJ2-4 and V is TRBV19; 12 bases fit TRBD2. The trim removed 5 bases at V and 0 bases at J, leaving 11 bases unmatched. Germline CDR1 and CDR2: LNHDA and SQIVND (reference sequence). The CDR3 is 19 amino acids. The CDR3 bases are TGTGCCAGTAGTGCGCGGACTAGCGGGATCCTTATAGCCAAAAACATTCAGTACTTC. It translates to CASSARTSGILIAKNIQYF.

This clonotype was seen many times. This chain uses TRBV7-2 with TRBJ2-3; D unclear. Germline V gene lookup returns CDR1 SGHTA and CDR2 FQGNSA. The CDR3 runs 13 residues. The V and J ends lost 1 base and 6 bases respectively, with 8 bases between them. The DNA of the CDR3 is TGTGCCAGCAGCTTAGAGCCGGAGGATACGCAGTATTTT. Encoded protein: CASSLEPEDTQYF.

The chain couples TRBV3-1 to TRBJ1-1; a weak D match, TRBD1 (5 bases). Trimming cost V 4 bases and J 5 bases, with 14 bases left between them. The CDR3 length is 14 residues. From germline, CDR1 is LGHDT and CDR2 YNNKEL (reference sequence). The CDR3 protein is CASSLNQGRTEAFF. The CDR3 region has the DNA TGTGCCAGCAGCCTCAACCAGGGTCGGACTGAAGCTTTCTTT.

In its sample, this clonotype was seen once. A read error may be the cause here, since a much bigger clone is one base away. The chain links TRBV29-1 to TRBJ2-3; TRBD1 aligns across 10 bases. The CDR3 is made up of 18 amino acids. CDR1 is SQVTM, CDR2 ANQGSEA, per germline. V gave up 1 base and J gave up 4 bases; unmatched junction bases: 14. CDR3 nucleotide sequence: TGCAGCGTTGAAGGTGACGTCGGGACAGGGGTGTTACCAGATACGCAGTATTTT. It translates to CSVEGDVGTGVLPDTQYF.

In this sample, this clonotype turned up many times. The CDR3 region has the DNA TGTGCCAGCAGCAACAAGGGGGAGAAATCTGAAGCTTTCTTT. It codes for CASSNKGEKSEAFF. The chain carries TRBV21-1 and TRBJ1-1; the table's D call, TRBD1, was not checked against the DNA. TRBV21-1 is a pseudogene locus. The CDR3 length is 14 residues.

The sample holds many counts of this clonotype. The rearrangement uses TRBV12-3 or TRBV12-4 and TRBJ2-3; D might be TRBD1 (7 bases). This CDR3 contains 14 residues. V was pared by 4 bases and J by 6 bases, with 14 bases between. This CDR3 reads CASSSGGFGDTQYF. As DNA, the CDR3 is TGTGCCAGCAGTTCAGGGGGGTTCGGGGATACGCAGTATTTT.

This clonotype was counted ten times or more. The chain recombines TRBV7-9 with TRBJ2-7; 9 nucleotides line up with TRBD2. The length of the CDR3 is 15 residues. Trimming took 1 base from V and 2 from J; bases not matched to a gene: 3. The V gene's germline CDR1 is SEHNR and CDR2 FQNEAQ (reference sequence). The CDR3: CASSLGERGAYEQYF. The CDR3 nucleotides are TGTGCCAGCAGCTTAGGCGAGCGGGGGGCCTACGAGCAGTACTTC.

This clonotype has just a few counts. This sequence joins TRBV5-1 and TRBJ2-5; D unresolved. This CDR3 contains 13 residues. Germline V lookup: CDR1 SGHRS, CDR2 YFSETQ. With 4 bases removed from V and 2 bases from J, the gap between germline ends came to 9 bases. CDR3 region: CASSGMGQETQYF. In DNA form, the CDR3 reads TGCGCCAGCAGCGGAATGGGACAAGAGACCCAGTACTTC.

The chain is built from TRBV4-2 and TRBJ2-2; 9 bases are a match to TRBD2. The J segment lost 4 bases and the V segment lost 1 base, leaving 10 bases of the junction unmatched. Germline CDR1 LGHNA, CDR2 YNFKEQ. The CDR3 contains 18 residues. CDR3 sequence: CASSQVRSGTSSTGELFF. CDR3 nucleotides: TGTGCCAGCAGCCAAGTTCGATCCGGGACTAGCAGCACCGGGGAGCTGTTTTTT.

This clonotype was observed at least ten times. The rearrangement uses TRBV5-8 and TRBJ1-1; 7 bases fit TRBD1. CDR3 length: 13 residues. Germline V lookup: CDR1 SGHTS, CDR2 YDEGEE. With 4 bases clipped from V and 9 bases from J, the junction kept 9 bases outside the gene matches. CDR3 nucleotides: TGTGCCAGCAGCGGGGATACAGGGGAGAAAGCTTTCTTT. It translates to CASSGDTGEKAFF.

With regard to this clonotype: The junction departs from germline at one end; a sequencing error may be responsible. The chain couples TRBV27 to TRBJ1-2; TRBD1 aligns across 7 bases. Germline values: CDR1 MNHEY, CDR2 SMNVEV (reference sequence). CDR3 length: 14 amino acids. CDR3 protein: CASSLSTGLDGYTF. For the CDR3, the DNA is TGTGCCAGCAGTCTATCGACAGGGCTGGACGGCTACACCTTC.

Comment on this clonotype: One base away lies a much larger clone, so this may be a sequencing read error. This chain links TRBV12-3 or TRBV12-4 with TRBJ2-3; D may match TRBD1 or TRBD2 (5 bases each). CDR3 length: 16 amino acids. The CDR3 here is CASSGRGRSSTDMQYF. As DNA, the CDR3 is TGTGCCAGCAGTGGAAGGGGACGATCTAGCACAGATATGCAGTATTTT.

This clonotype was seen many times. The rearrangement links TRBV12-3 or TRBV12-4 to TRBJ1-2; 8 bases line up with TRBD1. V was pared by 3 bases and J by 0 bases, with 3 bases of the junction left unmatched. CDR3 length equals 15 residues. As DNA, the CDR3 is TGTGCCAGCAGTTTTGGGACAGGAGCTAACTATGGCTACACCTTC. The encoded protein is CASSFGTGANYGYTF.

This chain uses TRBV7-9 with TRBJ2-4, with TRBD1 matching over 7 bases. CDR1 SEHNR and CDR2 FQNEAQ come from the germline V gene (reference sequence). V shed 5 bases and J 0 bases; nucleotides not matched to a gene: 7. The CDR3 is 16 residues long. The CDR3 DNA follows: TGTGCCAGCAGCGGAGACAGGGCCCTAGCCAAAAACATTCAGTACTTC. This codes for CASSGDRALAKNIQYF. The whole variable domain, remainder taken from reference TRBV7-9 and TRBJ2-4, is DTGVSQNPRHKITKRGQNVTFRCDPISEHNRLYWYRQTLGQGPEFLTYFQNEAQLEKSRLLSDRFSAERPKGSFSTLEIQRTEQGDSAMYLCASSGDRALAKNIQYFGAGTRLSVL.

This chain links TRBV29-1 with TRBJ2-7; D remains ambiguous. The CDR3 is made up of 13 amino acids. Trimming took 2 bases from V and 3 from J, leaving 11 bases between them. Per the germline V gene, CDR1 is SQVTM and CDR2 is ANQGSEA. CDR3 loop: CSVERPGVYEQYF. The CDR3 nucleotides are TGCAGCGTTGAACGCCCTGGGGTCTACGAGCAGTACTTC.

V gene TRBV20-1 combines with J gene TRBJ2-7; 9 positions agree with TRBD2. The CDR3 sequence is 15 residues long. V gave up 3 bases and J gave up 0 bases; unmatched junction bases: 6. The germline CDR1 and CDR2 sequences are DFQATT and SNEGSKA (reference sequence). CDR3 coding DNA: TGCAGTGCTAGGAACAGCGGGGGGAGCTCCTACGAGCAGTACTTC. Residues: CSARNSGGSSYEQYF.

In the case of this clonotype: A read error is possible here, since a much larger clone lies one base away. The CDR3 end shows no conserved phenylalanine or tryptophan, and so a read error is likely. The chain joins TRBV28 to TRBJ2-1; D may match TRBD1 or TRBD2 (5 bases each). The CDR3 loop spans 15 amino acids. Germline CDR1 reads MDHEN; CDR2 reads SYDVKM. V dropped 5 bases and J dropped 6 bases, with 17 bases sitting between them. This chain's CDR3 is CASSLPATGTNEQFL. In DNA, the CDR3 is TGTGCCAGCAGTCTTCCAGCTACGGGGACCAATGAGCAGTTCTTG.

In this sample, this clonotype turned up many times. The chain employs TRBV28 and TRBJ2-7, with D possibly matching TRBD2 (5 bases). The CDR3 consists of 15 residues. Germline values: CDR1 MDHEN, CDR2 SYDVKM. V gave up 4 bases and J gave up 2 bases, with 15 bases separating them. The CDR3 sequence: CASSSGGSRAYEQYF. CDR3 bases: TGTGCCAGCAGTTCCGGAGGAAGCAGAGCCTACGAGCAGTACTTC.

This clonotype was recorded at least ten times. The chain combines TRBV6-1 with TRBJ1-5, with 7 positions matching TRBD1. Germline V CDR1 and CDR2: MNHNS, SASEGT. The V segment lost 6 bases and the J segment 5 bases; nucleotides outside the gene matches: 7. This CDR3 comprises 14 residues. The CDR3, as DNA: TGTGCCAGCAGCCCAACAGGGGATGATCAGCCCCAGCATTTT. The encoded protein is CASSPTGDDQPQHF.

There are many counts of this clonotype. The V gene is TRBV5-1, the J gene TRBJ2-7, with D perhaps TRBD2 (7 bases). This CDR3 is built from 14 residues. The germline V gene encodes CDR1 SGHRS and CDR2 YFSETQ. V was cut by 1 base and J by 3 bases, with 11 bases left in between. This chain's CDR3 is CASSLRGGDYEQYF. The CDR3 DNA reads TGCGCCAGCAGCTTGAGAGGGGGGGACTACGAGCAGTACTTC. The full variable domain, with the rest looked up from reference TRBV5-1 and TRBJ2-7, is KAGVTQTPRYLIKTRGQQVTLSCSPISGHRSVSWYQQTPGQGLQFLFEYFSETQRNKGNFPGRFSGRQFSNSRSEMNVSTLELGDSALYLCASSLRGGDYEQYFGPGTRLTVT.

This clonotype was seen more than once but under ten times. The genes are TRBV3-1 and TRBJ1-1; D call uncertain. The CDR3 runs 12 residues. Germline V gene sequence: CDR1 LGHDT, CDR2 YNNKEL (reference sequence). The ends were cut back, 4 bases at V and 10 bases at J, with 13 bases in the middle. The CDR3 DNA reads TGTGCCAGCAGCCCCTCGGGGTTGGGAGCTTTCTTT. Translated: CASSPSGLGAFF.

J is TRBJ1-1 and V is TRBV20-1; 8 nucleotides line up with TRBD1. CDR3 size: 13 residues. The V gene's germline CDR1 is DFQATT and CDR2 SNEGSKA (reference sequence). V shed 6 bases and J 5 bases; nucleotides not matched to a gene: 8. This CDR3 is CSAAGGAQTEAFF. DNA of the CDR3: TGCAGTGCGGCAGGGGGCGCGCAGACTGAAGCTTTCTTT.

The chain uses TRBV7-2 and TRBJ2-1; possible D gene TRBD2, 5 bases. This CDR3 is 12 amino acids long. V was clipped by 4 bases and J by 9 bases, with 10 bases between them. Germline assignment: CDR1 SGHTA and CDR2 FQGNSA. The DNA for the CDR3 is TGTGCCAGCAGCTCGGACTGGGGTGAGCAGTTCTTC. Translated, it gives CASSSDWGEQFF.

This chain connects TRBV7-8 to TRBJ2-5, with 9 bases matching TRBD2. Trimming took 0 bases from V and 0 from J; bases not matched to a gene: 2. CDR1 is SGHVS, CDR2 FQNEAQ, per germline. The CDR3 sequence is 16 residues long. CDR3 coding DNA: TGTGCCAGCAGCTTAGCCCCTAGCGGGGACCAAGAGACCCAGTACTTC. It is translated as CASSLAPSGDQETQYF.

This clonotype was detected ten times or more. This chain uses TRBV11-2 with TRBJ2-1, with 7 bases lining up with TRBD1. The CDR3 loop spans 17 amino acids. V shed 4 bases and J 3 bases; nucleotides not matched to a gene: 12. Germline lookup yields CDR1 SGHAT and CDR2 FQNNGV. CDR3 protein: CASSSGLTGQNYNEQFF. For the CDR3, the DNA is TGTGCCAGCAGCTCGGGCTTGACAGGGCAAAACTACAATGAGCAGTTCTTC.